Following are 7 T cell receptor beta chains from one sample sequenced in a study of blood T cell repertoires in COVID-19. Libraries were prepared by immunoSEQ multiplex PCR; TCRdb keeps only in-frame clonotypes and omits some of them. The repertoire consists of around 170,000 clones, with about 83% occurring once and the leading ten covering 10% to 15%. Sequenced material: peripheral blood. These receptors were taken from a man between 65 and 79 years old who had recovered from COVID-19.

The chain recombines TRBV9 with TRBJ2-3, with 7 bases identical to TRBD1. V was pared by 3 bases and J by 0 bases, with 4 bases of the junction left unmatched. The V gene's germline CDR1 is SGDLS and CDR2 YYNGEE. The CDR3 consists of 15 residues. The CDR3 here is CASSAGQRSTDTQYF. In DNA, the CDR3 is TGTGCCAGCAGCGCGGGACAGAGGAGCACAGATACGCAGTATTTT.

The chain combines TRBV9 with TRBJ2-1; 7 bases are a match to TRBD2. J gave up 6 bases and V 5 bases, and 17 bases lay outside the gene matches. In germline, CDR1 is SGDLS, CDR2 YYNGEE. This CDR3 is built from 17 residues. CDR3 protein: CASSPGGTDKPGNEQFF. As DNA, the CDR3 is TGTGCCAGCAGTCCGGGGGGTACAGATAAACCGGGCAATGAGCAGTTCTTC.

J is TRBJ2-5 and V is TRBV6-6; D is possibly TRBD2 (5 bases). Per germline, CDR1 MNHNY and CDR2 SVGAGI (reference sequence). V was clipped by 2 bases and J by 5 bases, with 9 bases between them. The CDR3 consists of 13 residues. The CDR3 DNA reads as TGTGCCAGCAGTTACCACACGGGGGAGACCCAGTACTTC. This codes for CASSYHTGETQYF.

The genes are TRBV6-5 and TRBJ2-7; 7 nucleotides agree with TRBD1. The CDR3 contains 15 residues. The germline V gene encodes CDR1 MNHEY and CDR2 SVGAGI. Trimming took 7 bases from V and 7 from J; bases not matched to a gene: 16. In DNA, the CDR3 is TGTGCCAGCACCCTTAAGCCTACAGGGGCGTCAGAGCAGTACTTC. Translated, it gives CASTLKPTGASEQYF.

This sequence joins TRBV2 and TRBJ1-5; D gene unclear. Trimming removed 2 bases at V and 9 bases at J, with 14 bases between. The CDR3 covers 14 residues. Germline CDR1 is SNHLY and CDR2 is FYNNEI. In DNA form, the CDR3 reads TGTGCCAGCAGTGAACGGAGCCCCATCGGGCCCCAGCATTTT. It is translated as CASSERSPIGPQHF.

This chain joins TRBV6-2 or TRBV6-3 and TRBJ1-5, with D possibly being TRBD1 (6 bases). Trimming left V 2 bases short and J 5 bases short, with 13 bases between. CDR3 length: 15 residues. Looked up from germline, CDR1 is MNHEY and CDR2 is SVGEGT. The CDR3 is CASSYAAGAHQPQHF. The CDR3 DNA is TGTGCCAGCAGTTACGCGGCAGGGGCCCATCAGCCCCAGCATTTT.

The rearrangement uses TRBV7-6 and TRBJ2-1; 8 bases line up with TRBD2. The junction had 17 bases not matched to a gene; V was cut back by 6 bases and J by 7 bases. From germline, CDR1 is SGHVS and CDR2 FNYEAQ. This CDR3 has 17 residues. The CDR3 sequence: CASSNGGVAGSSNEQFF. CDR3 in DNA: TGTGCCAGCAGTAACGGGGGGGTAGCGGGATCTTCTAATGAGCAGTTCTTC.